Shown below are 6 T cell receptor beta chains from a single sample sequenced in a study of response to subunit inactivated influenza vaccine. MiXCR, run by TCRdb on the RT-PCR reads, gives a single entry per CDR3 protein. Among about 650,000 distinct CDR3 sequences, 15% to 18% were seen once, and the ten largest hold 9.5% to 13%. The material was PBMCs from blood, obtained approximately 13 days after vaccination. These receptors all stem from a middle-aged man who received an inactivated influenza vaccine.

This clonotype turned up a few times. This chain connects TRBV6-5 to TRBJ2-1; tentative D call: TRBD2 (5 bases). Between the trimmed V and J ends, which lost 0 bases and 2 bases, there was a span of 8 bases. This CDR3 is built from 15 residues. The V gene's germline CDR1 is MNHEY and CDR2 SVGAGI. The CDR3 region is CASSYSLAAYNEQFF. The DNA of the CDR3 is TGTGCCAGCAGTTACTCCCTAGCAGCCTACAATGAGCAGTTCTTC.

CDR3 protein: CATSDGQVPGYTF. The CDR3, as DNA: TGTGCCACCAGTGATGGACAGGTTCCTGGCTACACCTTC. This chain uses TRBV24-1 with TRBJ1-2, with 7 bases matching TRBD1. CDR1 is KGHDR, CDR2 SFDVKD, per germline. The trim removed 3 bases at V and 7 bases at J, leaving 4 bases unmatched. The CDR3 totals 13 residues.

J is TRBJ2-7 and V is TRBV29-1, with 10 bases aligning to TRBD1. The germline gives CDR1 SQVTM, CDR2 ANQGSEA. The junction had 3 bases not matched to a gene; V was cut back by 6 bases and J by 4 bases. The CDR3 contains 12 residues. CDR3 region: CSVGTGEYEQYF. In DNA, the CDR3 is TGCAGCGTAGGGACAGGGGAATACGAGCAGTACTTC.

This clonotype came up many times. The CDR3 region has the DNA TGTGCCAGCAGTTTGGGGGGTTTTATGAACACTGAAGCTTTCTTT. Residues: CASSLGGFMNTEAFF. The V call is TRBV12-3 or TRBV12-4, the J call TRBJ1-1, with D possibly matching TRBD1 (5 bases). This CDR3 spans 15 amino acids. Trimming pared 3 bases from V and 0 bases from J, leaving 11 bases between.

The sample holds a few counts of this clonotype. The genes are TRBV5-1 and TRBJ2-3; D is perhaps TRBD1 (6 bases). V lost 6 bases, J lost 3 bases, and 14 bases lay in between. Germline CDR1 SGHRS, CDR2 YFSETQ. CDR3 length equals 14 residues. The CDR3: CASKSGAGTDTQYF. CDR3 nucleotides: TGCGCCAGCAAATCAGGGGCCGGAACAGATACGCAGTATTTT.

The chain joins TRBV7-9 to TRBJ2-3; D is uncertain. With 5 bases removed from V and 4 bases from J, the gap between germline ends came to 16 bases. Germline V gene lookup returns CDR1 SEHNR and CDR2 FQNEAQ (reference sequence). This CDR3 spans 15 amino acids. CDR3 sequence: CASSPRAGGADTQYF. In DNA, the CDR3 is TGTGCCAGCAGCCCCCGGGCCGGCGGCGCAGATACGCAGTATTTT. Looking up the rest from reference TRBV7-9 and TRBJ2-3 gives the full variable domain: DTGVSQNPRHKITKRGQNVTFRCDPISEHNRLYWYRQTLGQGPEFLTYFQNEAQLEKSRLLSDRFSAERPKGSFSTLEIQRTEQGDSAMYLCASSPRAGGADTQYFGPGTRLTVL.